A selection of T cell receptor beta chains follows, all from one sample in a study of T cells in tumors after PD-1 blockade. This table comes from immunoSEQ multiplex PCR, and its TCRdb copy is limited to in-frame clones, with some not included. The sample has more than 50,000 clones, approximately 79% seen once. The starting material was PBMCs, obtained after anti-PD-1 treatment. The receptor set was obtained from a human donor with basal cell carcinoma. The CDR3 runs from the conserved cysteine through the conserved F or W. D genes are given only for firm matches. Size is stated for part of the rows, as once, few or many counts, or as a class when the clone is expanded.

CDR3 protein: CSASKGQRSYEQYF
CDR3 DNA: TGCAGTGCTAGTAAGGGACAGCGTTCCTACGAGCAGTACTTC
D gene: TRBD1
J gene: TRBJ2-7
V gene: TRBV20-1
clone size: .

CDR3 protein: CASSPEGRAGDTGELFF
CDR3 DNA: TGTGCCAGCAGCCCCGAGGGGCGGGCGGGCGACACCGGGGAGCTGTTTTTT
D gene: .
J gene: TRBJ2-2
V gene: TRBV7-6
clone size: .

CDR3 protein: CALQSGIYGYTF
CDR3 DNA: TGTGCCTTACAATCCGGGATTTACGGCTACACCTTC
D gene: .
J gene: TRBJ1-2
V gene: TRBV30
clone size: .

CDR3 protein: CALLIGGNEQFF
CDR3 DNA: TGTGCCCTGCTTATAGGGGGCAATGAGCAGTTCTTC
D gene: .
J gene: TRBJ2-1
V gene: TRBV13
clone size: .

CDR3 protein: CASSQASGGADTQYF
CDR3 DNA: TGTGCCAGCAGCCAAGCTAGCGGGGGGGCAGATACGCAGTATTTT
D gene: TRBD2
J gene: TRBJ2-3
V gene: TRBV4-2
clone size: .

CDR3 protein: CASGPAMGLNTEAFF
CDR3 DNA: TGTGCTAGTGGCCCTGCTATGGGCTTGAACACTGAAGCTTTCTTT
D gene: .
J gene: TRBJ1-1
V gene: TRBV12-5
clone size: .

CDR3 protein: CSVVGDRDSGNTIYF
CDR3 DNA: TGCAGCGTTGTGGGGGACAGGGACTCTGGAAACACCATATATTTT
D gene: TRBD1
J gene: TRBJ1-3
V gene: TRBV29-1
clone size: .

CDR3 protein: CASRRGGNNEQFF
CDR3 DNA: TGTGCCAGCAGGAGAGGAGGAAACAATGAGCAGTTCTTC
D gene: .
J gene: TRBJ2-1
V gene: TRBV2
clone size: .

CDR3 protein: CASRPKWAASGDTQYF
CDR3 DNA: TGCGCCAGCAGGCCCAAGTGGGCAGCATCGGGAGATACGCAGTATTTT
D gene: .
J gene: TRBJ2-3
V gene: TRBV5-1
clone size: .

CDR3 protein: CASSLRGAGANVLTF
CDR3 DNA: TGCGCCAGCAGCTTGAGGGGCGCTGGGGCCAACGTCCTGACTTTC
D gene: .
J gene: TRBJ2-6
V gene: TRBV5-1
clone size: .

CDR3 protein: CSVPGQENYGYTF
CDR3 DNA: TGCAGCGTTCCGGGACAGGAGAACTATGGCTACACCTTC
D gene: TRBD1
J gene: TRBJ1-2
V gene: TRBV29-1
clone size: .

CDR3 protein: CASSLGEKYNEQFF
CDR3 DNA: TGCGCCAGCAGCTTGGGGGAGAAATACAATGAGCAGTTCTTC
D gene: .
J gene: TRBJ2-1
V gene: TRBV5-1
clone size: .

CDR3 protein: CASSLAMGTGVHGYTF
CDR3 DNA: TGTGCCAGCAGCTTAGCGATGGGGACAGGTGTACATGGCTACACCTTC
D gene: TRBD1
J gene: TRBJ1-2
V gene: TRBV7-9
clone size: .

CDR3 protein: CASSVRTGSNYGYTF
CDR3 DNA: TGTGCCAGTAGTGTAAGGACAGGAAGCAACTATGGCTACACCTTC
D gene: TRBD1
J gene: TRBJ1-2
V gene: TRBV19
clone size: .

CDR3 protein: CASSRGTGDEKLFF
CDR3 DNA: TGTGCCAGCTCACGTGGGACAGGGGATGAAAAACTGTTTTTT
D gene: TRBD1
J gene: TRBJ1-4
V gene: TRBV18
clone size: once

CDR3 protein: CATGQGMNTEAFF
CDR3 DNA: TGTGCCACTGGACAGGGGATGAACACTGAAGCTTTCTTT
D gene: TRBD1
J gene: TRBJ1-1
V gene: TRBV2
clone size: .